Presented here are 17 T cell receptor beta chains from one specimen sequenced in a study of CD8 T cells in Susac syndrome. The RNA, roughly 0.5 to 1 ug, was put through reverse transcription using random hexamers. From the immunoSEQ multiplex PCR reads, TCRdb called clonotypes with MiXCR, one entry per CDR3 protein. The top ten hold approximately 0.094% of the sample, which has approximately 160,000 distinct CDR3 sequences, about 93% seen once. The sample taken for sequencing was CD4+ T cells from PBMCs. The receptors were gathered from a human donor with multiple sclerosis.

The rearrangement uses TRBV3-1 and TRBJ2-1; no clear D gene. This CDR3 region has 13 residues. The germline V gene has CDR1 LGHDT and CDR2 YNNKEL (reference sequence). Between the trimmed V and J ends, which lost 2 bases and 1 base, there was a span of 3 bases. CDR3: CASSQNSYNEQFF. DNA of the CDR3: TGTGCCAGCAGCCAAAATTCCTACAATGAGCAGTTCTTC.

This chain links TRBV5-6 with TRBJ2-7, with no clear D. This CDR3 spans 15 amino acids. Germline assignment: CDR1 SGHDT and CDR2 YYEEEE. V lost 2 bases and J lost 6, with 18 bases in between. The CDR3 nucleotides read TGTGCCAGCAGCTTTGAGTGGGCCAGTAGTTCCGAGCAGTACTTC. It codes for CASSFEWASSSEQYF.

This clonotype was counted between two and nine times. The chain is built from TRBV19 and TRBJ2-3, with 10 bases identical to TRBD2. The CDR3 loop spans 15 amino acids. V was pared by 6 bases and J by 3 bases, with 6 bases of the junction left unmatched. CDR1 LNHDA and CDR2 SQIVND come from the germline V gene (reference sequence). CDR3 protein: CASSLGAGGTDTQYF. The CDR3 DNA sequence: TGTGCCAGTAGCCTGGGAGCGGGAGGGACAGATACGCAGTATTTT.

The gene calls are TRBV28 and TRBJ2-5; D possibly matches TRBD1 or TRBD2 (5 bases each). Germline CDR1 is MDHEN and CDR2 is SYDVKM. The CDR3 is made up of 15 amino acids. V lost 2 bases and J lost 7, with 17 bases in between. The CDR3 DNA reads TGTGCCAGCAGTTTAGGCAGCTACGGGGCCGGGACCCAGTACTTC. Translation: CASSLGSYGAGTQYF. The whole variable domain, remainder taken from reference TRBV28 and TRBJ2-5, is DVKVTQSSRYLVKRTGEKVFLECVQDMDHENMFWYRQDPGLGLRLIYFSYDVKMKEKGDIPEGYSVSREKKERFSLILESASTNQTSMYLCASSLGSYGAGTQYFGPGTRLLVL.

CDR3 sequence (DNA): TGTGCCAGCAGCTTAGAAGGCGCTTCACCCCTCCACTTT. Amino acids: CASSLEGASPLHF. The rearrangement joins TRBV11-1 to TRBJ1-6; D remains unclear. The CDR3 spans 13 residues. Trimming cost V 1 base and J 9 bases, with 7 bases left between them. Germline CDR1 reads SGHAT; CDR2 reads FQDESV (reference sequence).

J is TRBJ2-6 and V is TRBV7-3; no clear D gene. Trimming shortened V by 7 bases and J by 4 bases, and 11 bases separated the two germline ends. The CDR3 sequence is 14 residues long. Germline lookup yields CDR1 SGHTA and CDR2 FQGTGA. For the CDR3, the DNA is TGTGCCAGCACCCTTGCGGCCGGGGCCAACGTCCTGACTTTC. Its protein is CASTLAAGANVLTF.

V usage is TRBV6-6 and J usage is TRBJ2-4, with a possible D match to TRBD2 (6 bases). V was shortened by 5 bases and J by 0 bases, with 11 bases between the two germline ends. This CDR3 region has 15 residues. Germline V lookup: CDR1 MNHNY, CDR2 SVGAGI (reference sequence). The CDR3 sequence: CASSPTGLAKNIQYF. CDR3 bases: TGTGCCAGCAGTCCTACGGGACTAGCCAAAAACATTCAGTACTTC.

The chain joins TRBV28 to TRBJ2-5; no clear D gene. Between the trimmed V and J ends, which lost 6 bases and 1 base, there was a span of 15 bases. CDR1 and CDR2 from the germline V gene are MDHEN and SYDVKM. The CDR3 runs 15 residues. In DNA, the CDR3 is TGTGCCAGCAGAACAACAGCGAAACTCCAAGAGACCCAGTACTTC. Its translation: CASRTTAKLQETQYF.

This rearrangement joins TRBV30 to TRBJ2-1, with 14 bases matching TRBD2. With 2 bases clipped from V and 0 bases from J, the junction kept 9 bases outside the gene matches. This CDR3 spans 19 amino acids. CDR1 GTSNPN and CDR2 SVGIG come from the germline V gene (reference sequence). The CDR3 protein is CAWSPPGLAGDLSYNEQFF. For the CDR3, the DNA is TGTGCCTGGAGTCCACCGGGACTAGCGGGAGACCTCTCCTACAATGAGCAGTTCTTC.

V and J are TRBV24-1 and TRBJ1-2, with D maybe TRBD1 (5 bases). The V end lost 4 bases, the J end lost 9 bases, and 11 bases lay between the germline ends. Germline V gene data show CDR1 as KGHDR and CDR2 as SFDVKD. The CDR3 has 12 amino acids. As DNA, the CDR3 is TGTGCCACCAGTGACGGGGGTCGACGCTACACCTTC. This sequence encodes CATSDGGRRYTF.

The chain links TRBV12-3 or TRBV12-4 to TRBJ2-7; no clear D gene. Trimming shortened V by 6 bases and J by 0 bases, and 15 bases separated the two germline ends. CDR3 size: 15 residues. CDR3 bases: TGTGCCAGCAGCCTCTGGGCCTCTAGCTCCTACGAGCAGTACTTC. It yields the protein CASSLWASSSYEQYF.

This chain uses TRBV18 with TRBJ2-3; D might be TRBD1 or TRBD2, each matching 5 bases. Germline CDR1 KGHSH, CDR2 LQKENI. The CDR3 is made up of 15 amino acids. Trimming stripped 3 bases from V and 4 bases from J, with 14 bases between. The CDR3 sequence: CASSPNGASPDTQYF. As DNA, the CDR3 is TGTGCCAGCTCACCGAACGGGGCCTCCCCAGATACGCAGTATTTT.

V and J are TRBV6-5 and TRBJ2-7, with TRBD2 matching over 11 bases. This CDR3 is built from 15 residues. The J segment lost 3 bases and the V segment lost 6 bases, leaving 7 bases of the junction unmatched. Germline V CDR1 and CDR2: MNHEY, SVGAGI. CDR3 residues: CASRPGTSGFYEQYF. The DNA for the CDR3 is TGTGCCAGCAGACCCGGGACTAGCGGATTCTACGAGCAGTACTTC.

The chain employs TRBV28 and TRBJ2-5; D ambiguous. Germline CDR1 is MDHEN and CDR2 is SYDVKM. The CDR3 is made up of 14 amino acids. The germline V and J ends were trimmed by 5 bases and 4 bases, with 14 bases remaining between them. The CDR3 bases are TGTGCCAGCAGTCTCTACAGAGGTAGAGAGACCCAGTACTTC. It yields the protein CASSLYRGRETQYF.

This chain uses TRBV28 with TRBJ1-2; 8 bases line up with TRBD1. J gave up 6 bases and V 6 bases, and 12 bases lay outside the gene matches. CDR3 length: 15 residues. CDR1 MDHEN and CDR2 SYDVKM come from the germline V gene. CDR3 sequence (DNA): TGTGCCAGCAGCCTTTTGGACAGGGACTCTGATGGCTACACCTTC. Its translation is CASSLLDRDSDGYTF.

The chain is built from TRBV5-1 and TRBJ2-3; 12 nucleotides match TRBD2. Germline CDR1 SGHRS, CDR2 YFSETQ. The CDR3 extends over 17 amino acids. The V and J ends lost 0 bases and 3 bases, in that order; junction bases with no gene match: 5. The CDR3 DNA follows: TGCGCCAGCAGCTTGGCCCCTAGCGGGAGGGGGACAGATACGCAGTATTTT. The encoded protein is CASSLAPSGRGTDTQYF.

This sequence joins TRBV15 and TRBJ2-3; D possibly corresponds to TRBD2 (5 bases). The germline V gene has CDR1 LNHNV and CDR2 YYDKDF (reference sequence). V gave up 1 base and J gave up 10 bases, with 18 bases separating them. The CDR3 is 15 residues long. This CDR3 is CATSRASSLTDSQYF. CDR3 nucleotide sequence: TGTGCCACCAGCAGAGCGTCTAGCCTGACCGACTCGCAGTATTTT.